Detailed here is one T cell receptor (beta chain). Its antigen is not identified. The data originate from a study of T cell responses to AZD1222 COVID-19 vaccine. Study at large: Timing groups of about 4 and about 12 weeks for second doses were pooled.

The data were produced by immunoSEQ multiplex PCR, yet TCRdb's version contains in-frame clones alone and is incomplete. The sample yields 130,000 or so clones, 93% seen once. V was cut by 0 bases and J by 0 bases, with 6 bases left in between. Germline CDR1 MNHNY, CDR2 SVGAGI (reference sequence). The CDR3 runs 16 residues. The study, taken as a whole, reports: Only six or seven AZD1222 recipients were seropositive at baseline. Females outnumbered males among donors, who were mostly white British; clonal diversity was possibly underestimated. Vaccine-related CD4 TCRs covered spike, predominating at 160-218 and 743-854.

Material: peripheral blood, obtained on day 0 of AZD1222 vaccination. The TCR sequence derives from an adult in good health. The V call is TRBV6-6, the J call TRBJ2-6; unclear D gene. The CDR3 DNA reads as TGTGCCAGCAGTTACTCGATAGTCTCTGGGGCCAACGTCCTGACTTTC. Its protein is CASSYSIVSGANVLTF.